This note documents a single T cell receptor beta chain sequence. It has no known antigen specificity. Nothing much larger sits one base from this clone, and base qualities are not available. TCRbeta CDR3 regions were amplified from genomic DNA by means of the immunoSEQ Assay, a bias-controlled multiplex PCR. The published analysis was carried out like this. Within the assay, amplification of reference gene primers was used to estimate how many nucleated cells each sample contained. To quantify the absolute abundance of each unique TCRbeta CDR3 rearrangement, sequence reads were collapsed and filtered. For each sample, productive Simpson clonality was calculated as the square root of Simpson's diversity index across productive rearrangements. Held by TCRdb, this immuneACCESS table contains in-frame sequences only and omits some clones. Under half of the omission traces to an unresolved V gene where checked; the cause of the rest is unknown. V and J calls and clone size are as listed in that table; D and trimming were resolved from the DNA. This sample holds approximately 250,000 clones; about 87% were observed only once. Clones ranked in the top ten supply 8% to 9.5% of the sample.

The collaborating institutions used their own protocols to collect whole blood in K2EDTA tubes. For TCRbeta analysis, collaborator samples were shipped as frozen whole blood, as isolated PBMCs, or as DNA extracted from either sample type. These data belong to a study of blood T cell repertoires in COVID-19 (TCRdb year 2020). As for the study more broadly: Collaborator samples came from the United States, Italy and Spain and covered acute and convalescent phases of COVID-19. The prospective study material was composed of cDNA or gDNA derived from T cells, B-cell-depleted T cells, or PBMCs. Deeply sampled blood TCRbeta repertoires from subjects exposed to, actively infected with, or recovered from COVID-19 were included in the dataset. A freely available public database, intended as a resource for researchers studying the immune response to SARS-CoV-2, is where the repertoires were released. The samples were drawn from the first 160 participants of the ongoing ImmuneRACE study and from some 1,300 subjects provided by 6 global collaborators. A de-identified subject ID, COVID-19 status, age in years and sex were almost always included in the sample metadata. HLA class I and class II types, where available, came from metadata supplied by the sample provider rather than from assay-based typing.

Including the terminal cysteine and phenylalanine, the CDR3 comprises 15 residues. Kept here is only the CDR3 DNA, which spans 45 bases and is read in frame from base 1. The germline V gene encodes CDR1 ENHRY and CDR2 SYGVKD. The germline V end is reduced by 6 bases and the J end by 7 bases; junction bases left unmatched: 12. Findings and caveats that apply to the study as a whole: The quantity of clinical and demographic metadata differed by source and by participant and was supplied without curation.

What was sequenced was peripheral blood. The origin of this receptor is a human donor in a cohort sampled during active COVID-19. The chain joins TRBV10-3 to TRBJ1-2; 9 junctional bases match TRBD1. The CDR3 region: CAIRRTGGEIGGYTF. At the DNA level, the sequence is TGTGCCATCAGAAGAACAGGGGGCGAGATAGGTGGCTACACCTTC.